This paragraph covers one T cell receptor (beta chain) sequence. There is no known antigen for this receptor. Qualities for individual bases were not recorded, and no much larger clone is one base off. V loses 4 bases at its end and J loses 6 bases; junction bases beyond the gene matches: 10. The CDR3 contains 14 residues, cysteine and phenylalanine counted. Solely the CDR3 DNA is kept, with 42 bases framed from the first base. The germline V gene provides CDR1 SQVTM and CDR2 ANQGSEA. The immunoSEQ assay, a bias-controlled multiplex PCR with V- and J-specific primers, was used to amplify TCR beta CDR3 regions from genomic DNA. A proprietary barcode and Illumina adapter sequences were added to the CDR3 amplicons in a second PCR step. An Illumina MiSeq instrument was used for sequencing of the CDR3 libraries. The published analysis was carried out like this. Export and quality control were performed with immunoSEQ Analyzer 3.0, and downstream analyses were performed with R Bioconductor and Immunarch. Repertoire metrics were calculated using only productive rearrangements within the normalized downsampled data set. Pathologically expanded clonotypes were defined as those larger than 5 templates in the normalized cohort. Repertoire diversity was measured with the Inverse Simpson Index. The non-normalized data set was used for CMV-specificity analyses so that all clonotypes could be captured. Not all clones reach the TCRdb copy of this immuneACCESS table, which keeps in-frame sequences only. Checked studies attribute under half of the gap to unresolved V genes and leave the rest unexplained. That table furnishes V, J and clone size, whereas the DNA furnished D and trimming. For this sample there are about 38,000 clones; 85% to 95% appear just once. Of the sample, about 1.5% is held by the ten largest clones.

This record comes from a study of T cell clonotyping in hematopoietic cell transplantation (dated by TCRdb to about 2021). Broadly, across the study: Recipient samples taken before transplant were obtained following cytoreduction. A total of around 140 blood samples were collected in the study from some 40 consecutive transplant recipients and their related donors. Recruitment of patients was conducted between late 2015 and January 2017, and follow-up was continued until late 2020 or death.

The time point label of this sample denotes: recipient sample about 28 days before transplant, after cytoreduction. Blood from recipients was drawn roughly 28 days before transplant, then again at days 30, 100 and 180 after transplant. Using Nuclei Lysis Solution, genomic DNA was extracted from unfractionated peripheral blood mononuclear cells that were either fresh or cryopreserved. The full study reports these points: Just a small fraction of recipient repertoires overlapped with donor repertoires, and more than 97% appeared de novo at the given depth. After transplant, TCR diversity in recipients dropped, and pathologically expanded clonotypes increased progressively from day 30 to day 180. Broader posttransplant TCR repertoire diversity was predicted by donor and pretransplant recipient Inverse Simpson Index values. The sample size was limited, and because cells were not sorted, the contributions of CD4 and CD8 repertoires could not be separated.

The source is a man aged 35 to 55 with chronic myeloid leukemia. Some clones in this sample may be carry-over from other donors' samples. The source was peripheral blood mononuclear cells, collected before stem cell transplant. The chain is encoded by TRBV29-1 joined to TRBJ2-3, and 7 junctional nucleotides match TRBD2. The CDR3 here reads CSVVRLAALDTQYF. The nucleotide sequence is TGCAGCGTTGTAAGGCTAGCGGCTCTGGATACGCAGTATTTT.